Described below is a single TCR beta chain sequence and its context. What it binds is unknown. Germline values: CDR1 MGHDK, CDR2 SYGVNS. The CDR3 contains 14 residues. Trimming cost V 9 bases and J 10 bases, with 21 bases left between them. TCRdb redid the calling of the 5' RACE reads with MiXCR, one entry per CDR3 protein. The data hold some 150,000 distinct CDR3 sequences, with around 5.8% observed a single time. These data come from a study of T-cell memory formation after mild COVID-19. Study details: Most TCR clusters belonged to a single donor. Broader study findings: Chiefly within CM and EM were the contracting CD4+ clones; CD8+ ones were within EMRA. In pre-infection memory, a portion of responding clones appeared, which suggested that cross-reactive memory joined. In second-wave clones peaking day 37, SARS-CoV-2 specificity remained unconfirmed.

The receptor's source is an adult woman who had mild COVID-19 (a few samples of this study predate the infection). Cell type and time point are not known. The chain joins TRBV25-1 to TRBJ1-4; no reliable D call. The sample consisted of PBMCs or a T cell subset sorted from them (not recorded which). CDR3 amino acids: CASSRVAEAGKLFF. CDR3 DNA: TGTGCCAGTTCTCGGGTGGCCGAAGCTGGAAAACTGTTTTTT.